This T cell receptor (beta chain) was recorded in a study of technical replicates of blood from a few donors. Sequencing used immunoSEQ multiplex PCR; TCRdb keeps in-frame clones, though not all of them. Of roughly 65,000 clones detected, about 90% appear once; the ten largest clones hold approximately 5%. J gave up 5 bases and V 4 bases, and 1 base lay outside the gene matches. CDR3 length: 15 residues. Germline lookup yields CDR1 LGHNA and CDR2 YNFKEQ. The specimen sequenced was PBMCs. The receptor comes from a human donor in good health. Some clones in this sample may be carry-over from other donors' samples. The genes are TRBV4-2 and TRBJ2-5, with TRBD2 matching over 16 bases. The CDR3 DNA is TGTGCCAGCAGCCCGGGACTAGCGGGGGGGGAGACCCAGTACTTC. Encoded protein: CASSPGLAGGETQYF.